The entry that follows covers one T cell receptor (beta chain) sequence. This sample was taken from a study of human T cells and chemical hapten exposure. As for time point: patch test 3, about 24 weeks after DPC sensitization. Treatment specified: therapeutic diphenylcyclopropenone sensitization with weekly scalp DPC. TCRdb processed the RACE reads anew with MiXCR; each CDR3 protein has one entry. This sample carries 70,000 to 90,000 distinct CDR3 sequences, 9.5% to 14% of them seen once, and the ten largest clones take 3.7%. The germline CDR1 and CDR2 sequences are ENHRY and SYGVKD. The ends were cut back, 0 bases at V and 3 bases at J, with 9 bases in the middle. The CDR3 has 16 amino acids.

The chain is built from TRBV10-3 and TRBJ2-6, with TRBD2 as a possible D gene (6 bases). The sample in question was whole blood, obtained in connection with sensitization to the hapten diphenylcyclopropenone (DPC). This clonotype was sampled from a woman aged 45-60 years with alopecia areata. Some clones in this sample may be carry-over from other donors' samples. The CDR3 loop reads CAISESGGYGANVLTF. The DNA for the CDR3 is TGTGCCATCAGTGAGTCTGGGGGGTATGGGGCCAACGTCCTGACTTTC.